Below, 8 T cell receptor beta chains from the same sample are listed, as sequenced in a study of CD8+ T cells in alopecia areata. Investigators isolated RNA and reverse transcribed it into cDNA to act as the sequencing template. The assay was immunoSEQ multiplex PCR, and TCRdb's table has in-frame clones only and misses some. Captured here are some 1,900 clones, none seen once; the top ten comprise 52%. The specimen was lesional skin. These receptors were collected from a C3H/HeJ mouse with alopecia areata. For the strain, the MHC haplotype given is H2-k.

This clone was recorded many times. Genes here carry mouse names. Incomplete CDR3 DNA: TGTGCCAGCAGTGAATTCTGGGGGAAT. Its protein product is CASSEFWGN. The full-length CDR3 reads as CASSEFWGNEQYF. The rearrangement joins TRBV13-3 to TRBJ2-7, with TRBD2 matching 7 bases. The CDR3 goes on 4 residues after the read ends, and that part is filled in from the germline J gene. Germline V gene data show CDR1 as NNHDY and CDR2 as SYVADS. There are 13 residues in the CDR3.

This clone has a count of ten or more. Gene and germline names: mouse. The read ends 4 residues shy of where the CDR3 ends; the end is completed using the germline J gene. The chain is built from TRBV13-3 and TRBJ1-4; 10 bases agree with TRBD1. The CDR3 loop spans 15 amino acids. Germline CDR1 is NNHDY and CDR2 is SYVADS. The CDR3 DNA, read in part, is TGTGCCAGCAGTGAGACAGGGGGCGCGGGCGAA. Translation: CASSETGGAGE. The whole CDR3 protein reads CASSETGGAGERLFF.

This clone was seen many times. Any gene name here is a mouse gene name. The CDR3 DNA, read in part, is TGCACCTGCAGTGCAGCTGGGGGGAGGTATGCT. Translated, it gives CTCSAAGGRYA. The whole CDR3 sequence is CTCSAAGGRYAEQFF. The chain carries TRBV1 and TRBJ2-1, with 8 bases identical to TRBD2. The read stops 4 residues short of the end of the CDR3; the missing end is completed from the germline J gene. The trim removed 1 base at V and 4 bases at J, leaving 3 bases unmatched. CDR3 length: 15 amino acids. CDR1 is NSQYPW, CDR2 LRSPGD, per germline (reference sequence). Full variable domain (missing parts from reference TRBV1 and TRBJ2-1): VTLLEQNPRWRLVPRGQAVNLRCILKNSQYPWMSWYQQDLQKQLQWLFTLRSPGDKEVKSLPGADYLATRVTDTELRLQVANMSQGRTLYCTCSAAGGRYAEQFFGPGTRLTVL.

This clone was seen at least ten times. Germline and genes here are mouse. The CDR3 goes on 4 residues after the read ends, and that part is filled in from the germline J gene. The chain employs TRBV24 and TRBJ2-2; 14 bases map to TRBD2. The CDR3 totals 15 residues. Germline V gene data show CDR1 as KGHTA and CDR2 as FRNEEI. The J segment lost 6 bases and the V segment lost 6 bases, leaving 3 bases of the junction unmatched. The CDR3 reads CASSKGLGGPGQLYF. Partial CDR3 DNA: TGTGCCAGCAGCAAGGGACTGGGGGGGCCCGGG.

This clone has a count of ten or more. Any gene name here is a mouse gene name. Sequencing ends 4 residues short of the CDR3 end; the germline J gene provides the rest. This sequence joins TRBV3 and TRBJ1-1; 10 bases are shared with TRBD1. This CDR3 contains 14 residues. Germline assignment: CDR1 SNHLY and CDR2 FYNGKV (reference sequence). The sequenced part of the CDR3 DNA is TGTGCCAGCAGCTCGGGACAGGGGCGTACA. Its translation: CASSSGQGRT. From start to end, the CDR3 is CASSSGQGRTEVFF.

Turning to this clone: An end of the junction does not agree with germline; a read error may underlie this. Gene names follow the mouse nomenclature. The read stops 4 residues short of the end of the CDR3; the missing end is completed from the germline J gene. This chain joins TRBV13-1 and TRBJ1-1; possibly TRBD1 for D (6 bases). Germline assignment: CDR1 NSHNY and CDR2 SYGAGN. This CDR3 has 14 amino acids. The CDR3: CPSSDAGQHPEVFF. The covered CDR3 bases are TGTCCCAGCAGTGATGCAGGACAGCACCCA.

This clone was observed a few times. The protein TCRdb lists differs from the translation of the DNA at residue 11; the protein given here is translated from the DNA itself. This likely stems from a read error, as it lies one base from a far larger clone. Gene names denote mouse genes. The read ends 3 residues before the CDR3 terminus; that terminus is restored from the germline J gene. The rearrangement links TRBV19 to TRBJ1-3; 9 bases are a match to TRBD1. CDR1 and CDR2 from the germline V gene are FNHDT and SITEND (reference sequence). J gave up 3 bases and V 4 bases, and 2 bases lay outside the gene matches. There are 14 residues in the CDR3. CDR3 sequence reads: CASSGTGCGNTLYF. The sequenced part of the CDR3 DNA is TGTGCCAGCAGTGGGACAGGGTGTGGAAATACG.

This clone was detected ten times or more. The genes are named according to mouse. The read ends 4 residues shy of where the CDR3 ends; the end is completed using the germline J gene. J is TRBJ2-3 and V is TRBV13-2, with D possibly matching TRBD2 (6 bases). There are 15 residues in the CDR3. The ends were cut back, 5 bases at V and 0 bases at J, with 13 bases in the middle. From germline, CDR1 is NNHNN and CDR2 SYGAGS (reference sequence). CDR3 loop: CASGPTGSSAETLYF. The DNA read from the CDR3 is TGTGCCAGCGGCCCCACTGGGTCTAGTGCAGAA.